The clone carrying this T cell receptor (beta chain) was recorded at least ten times. TCRdb itself ran the RACE reads through MiXCR, one entry per CDR3 protein. Altogether approximately 90,000 distinct CDR3 sequences are present, roughly a tenth being singletons, with the ten largest covering approximately 2.2%. These data come from a study of human T cells and chemical hapten exposure. Unmatched junction bases numbered 5, after V lost 4 bases and J lost 8 bases. CDR3 length equals 13 residues. Germline V gene data show CDR1 as MNHEY and CDR2 as SMNVEV (reference sequence). Specified time point: patch test 1, 2 weeks after DPC sensitization. Treatment noted: therapeutic diphenylcyclopropenone sensitization with weekly scalp DPC.

The starting material was whole blood, obtained in connection with sensitization to the hapten diphenylcyclopropenone (DPC). The sequence was obtained from a man aged 35-49 years with alopecia areata. Some clones in this sample may be carry-over from other donors' samples. The chain combines TRBV27 with TRBJ1-1, with 9 bases that match TRBD1. CDR3 coding DNA: TGTGCCAGCAGTTCGGACAGGGGAGGCGAAGCTTTCTTT. Encoded protein: CASSSDRGGEAFF.